These T cell receptor beta chains were read from a single sample in a study of cytomegalovirus exposure and HLA in healthy donors. TCRdb's copy holds only in-frame clones and misses some; the assay was immunoSEQ multiplex PCR. There are under 200,000 clones in the sample; approximately 81% occur only once, and about 2.3% lies in the top ten. Source material: PBMCs. These receptors all stem from a female donor in good health and CMV-seronegative. The CDR3 runs from the conserved cysteine through the conserved F or W. D genes are given only for firm matches. Clone size is given for some rows only: seen once, a few or many times, or a class if the clone is expanded.

d_call j_call clone_size v_call cdr3_length cdr3_nt cdr3_aa
. TRBJ1-2 . TRBV2 11 TGTGCCAGCAGTGAAGCGAGGGGCTACACCTTC CASSEARGYTF
. TRBJ2-7 . TRBV6-1 13 TGTGCCAGCAGGTACTTGAGCTCCTACGAGCAGTACTTC CASRYLSSYEQYF
. TRBJ1-3 . TRBV6-1 13 TGTGCCAGCATGACAGGCTCTGGAAACACCATATATTTT CASMTGSGNTIYF
. TRBJ2-7 . TRBV6-5 14 TGTGCCAGCAGCTCAGGGTGGACCTACTACGAGCAGTACTTC CASSSGWTYYEQYF
TRBD1 TRBJ1-1 . TRBV2 16 TGTGCCAGCAGGCTACAGGGGGTTACGCTTAACACTGAAGCTTTCTTT CASRLQGVTLNTEAFF
. TRBJ2-1 once TRBV6-1 14 TGTGCCAGCATGGGCGGGGCCTCCTACGATGAGCAGTTCTTC CASMGGASYDEQFF
. TRBJ1-1 . TRBV7-9 15 TGTGCCAGCAGCCTCGGCCAGGGACAGAACACTGAAGCTTTCTTT CASSLGQGQNTEAFF
TRBD1 TRBJ2-7 few TRBV6-5 15 TGTGCCAGCAGGCCACCGGGACAGCGTAACTACGAGCAGTACTTC CASRPPGQRNYEQYF
. TRBJ1-4 . TRBV18 13 TGTGCCAGCTCACCCCAGCGTAATGAAAAACTGTTTTTT CASSPQRNEKLFF
. TRBJ2-1 . TRBV6-1 16 TGTGCCAGCAGTGATCCCCCAGGGGTAATAAGCAATGAGCAGTTCTTC CASSDPPGVISNEQFF
. TRBJ2-4 . TRBV15 16 TGTGCCACCAGCGTGCCCGGGGGGCCCGCCAAAAACATTCAGTACTTC CATSVPGGPAKNIQYF
. TRBJ2-1 . TRBV5-1 14 TGCGCCAGCAGCTTGGACGCGATCTACAATGAGCAGTTCTTC CASSLDAIYNEQFF
TRBD1 TRBJ1-2 . TRBV27 14 TGTGCCAGCAGTACGGGACAGGGGGTCTCTGGCTACACCTTC CASSTGQGVSGYTF
TRBD2 TRBJ2-3 . TRBV4-2 18 TGTGCCAGCAGCCAAGATAGAGGACTAGCGGGAGGAACAGATACGCAGTATTTT CASSQDRGLAGGTDTQYF
. TRBJ1-6 few TRBV19 16 TGTGCCAGTAGTTCCCAACTGGACAGAGAAAATTCACCCCTCCACTTT CASSSQLDRENSPLHF
. TRBJ1-3 . TRBV7-2 17 TGTGCCAGCAGCCAAAGCGGTCTTCGGCTGGGTGGAAACACCATATATTTT CASSQSGLRLGGNTIYF
. TRBJ1-5 . TRBV5-8 14 TGTGCCAGCAGCTTTCGGGGTCAAGGGCAGCCCCAGCATTTT CASSFRGQGQPQHF
TRBD2 TRBJ2-7 . TRBV4-3 16 TGCGCCAGCAGCCAGGAGACTAGCCCCGCGTCCTACGAGCAGTACTTC CASSQETSPASYEQYF
TRBD1 TRBJ2-5 . TRBV11-2 15 TGTGCCAGCAGACCCATTGAAGGACAGGGGAGGACCCAGTACTTC CASRPIEGQGRTQYF
. TRBJ2-3 . TRBV4-3 15 TGCGCCAGCAGCCAAGGGCAGGGGAGGGCAGATACGCAGTATTTT CASSQGQGRADTQYF
. TRBJ2-2 . TRBV29-1 13 TGCAGCGTTGATGAGGGTTACACCGGGGAGCTGTTTTTT CSVDEGYTGELFF
TRBD2 TRBJ2-2 . TRBV5-8 18 TGTGCCAGCAGCTTGGCGCTGACTAGCGGGGGTAACACCGGGGAGCTGTTTTTT CASSLALTSGGNTGELFF
. TRBJ1-4 once TRBV29-1 12 TGCAGCGCCGGCGGACTTAATGAAAAACTGTTTTTT CSAGGLNEKLFF
. TRBJ2-2 few TRBV28 14 TGTGCCAGCAGTTCACTGACAATCACCGGGGAGCTGTTTTTT CASSSLTITGELFF
TRBD2 TRBJ2-3 . TRBV7-9 17 TGTGCCAGCAGCTCCCTTGGAGGCGGGAGTAGAACAGATACGCAGTATTTT CASSSLGGGSRTDTQYF
TRBD1 TRBJ1-1 . TRBV6-6 15 TGTGCCAGCAGTCACAGGGGGCGGGGGAACACTGAAGCTTTCTTT CASSHRGRGNTEAFF
. TRBJ2-7 few TRBV4-2 16 TGTGCCAGCAGCCAAGATGCGGCAGCTTACTCCTACGAGCAGTACTTC CASSQDAAAYSYEQYF
. TRBJ1-1 . TRBV6-5 15 TGTGCCAGCAGTCGGTCAACAGGGAGTATCACTGAAGCTTTCTTT CASSRSTGSITEAFF
. TRBJ2-2 . TRBV5-1 15 TGCGCCAGCGCCCTCAGGGCCGAGGTCACCGGGGAGCTGTTTTTT CASALRAEVTGELFF
. TRBJ1-2 . TRBV14 13 TGTGCCAGCAAGGGACACTCAACCTATGGCTACACCTTC CASKGHSTYGYTF
. TRBJ1-4 . TRBV30 14 TGTGCCTGGACGGGGGGGACGGTGAATGAAAAACTGTTTTTT CAWTGGTVNEKLFF
TRBD1 TRBJ2-5 . TRBV19 11 TGTGCCAGCGGACAGGGAAAGACCCAGTACTTC CASGQGKTQYF
. TRBJ2-5 . TRBV4-3 15 TGCGCCAGCAGCCAAGATCGGCGGGCTCAAGAGACCCAGTACTTC CASSQDRRAQETQYF
TRBD1 TRBJ1-2 once TRBV9 16 TGTGCCAGCAGCGTAGGCGGAAGGGGACAGTACTATGGCTACACCTTC CASSVGGRGQYYGYTF
TRBD1 TRBJ2-3 . TRBV4-3 16 TGCGCCAGCAGCCCCTGGGACAGGGGGGGCACAGATACGCAGTATTTT CASSPWDRGGTDTQYF
. TRBJ1-3 . TRBV25-1 16 TGTGCCAGCAGTGATGAGTGGGGCCGCTCTGGAAACACCATATATTTT CASSDEWGRSGNTIYF
. TRBJ1-5 few TRBV6-1 14 TGTGCCAGCAGTGAAGAGTTCACATTCCAGCCCCAGCATTTT CASSEEFTFQPQHF
TRBD1 TRBJ1-1 few TRBV7-8 14 TGTGCCACCCGACAGGGGCTGGAGTACACTGAAGCTTTCTTT CATRQGLEYTEAFF
TRBD1 TRBJ2-7 . TRBV2 13 TGTGCCAGCGGTAGGACAGGGGCCTACGAGCAGTACTTC CASGRTGAYEQYF
TRBD2 TRBJ2-5 . TRBV4-1 18 TGCGCCAGCAGCCAGAGACTAGCGGGGGGGCCGATCCAAGAGACCCAGTACTTC CASSQRLAGGPIQETQYF
TRBD1 TRBJ1-2 . TRBV28 15 TGTGCCAGCAGTGAGGGGGCGCGGATTTCCTATGGCTACACCTTC CASSEGARISYGYTF
TRBD1 TRBJ2-2 . TRBV5-1 14 TGCGCCAGCAGCTCGGGACAGGGGAGCGGGGAGCTGTTTTTT CASSSGQGSGELFF